The sequence of this T cell receptor beta chain was determined in a study of blood T cell repertoires in COVID-19. Study at large: Collection of acute and convalescent COVID-19 samples took place in the United States, Italy and Spain. Sources were T cells, B-cell-depleted T cells, or PBMCs; the material itself was cDNA or gDNA.

Assay used: immunoSEQ multiplex PCR; TCRdb lists only in-frame clones, some missing. The table includes 25,000 to 30,000 clones, 85% to 90% detected once. This CDR3 comprises 14 residues. Germline CDR1 SGHNT, CDR2 YYREEE (reference sequence). The V gene end was trimmed by 2 bases and the J gene end by 3 bases; junction bases not matched to a gene: 3. This rearrangement joins TRBV5-4 to TRBJ2-7, with 9 nucleotides matching TRBD1. The sequenced sample was peripheral blood. This TCR was sampled from a man between 65 and 85 years old with active COVID-19. The CDR3 sequence is CASSLGDRVYEQYF. The CDR3 DNA reads TGTGCCAGCAGCTTAGGGGACAGGGTCTACGAGCAGTACTTC.